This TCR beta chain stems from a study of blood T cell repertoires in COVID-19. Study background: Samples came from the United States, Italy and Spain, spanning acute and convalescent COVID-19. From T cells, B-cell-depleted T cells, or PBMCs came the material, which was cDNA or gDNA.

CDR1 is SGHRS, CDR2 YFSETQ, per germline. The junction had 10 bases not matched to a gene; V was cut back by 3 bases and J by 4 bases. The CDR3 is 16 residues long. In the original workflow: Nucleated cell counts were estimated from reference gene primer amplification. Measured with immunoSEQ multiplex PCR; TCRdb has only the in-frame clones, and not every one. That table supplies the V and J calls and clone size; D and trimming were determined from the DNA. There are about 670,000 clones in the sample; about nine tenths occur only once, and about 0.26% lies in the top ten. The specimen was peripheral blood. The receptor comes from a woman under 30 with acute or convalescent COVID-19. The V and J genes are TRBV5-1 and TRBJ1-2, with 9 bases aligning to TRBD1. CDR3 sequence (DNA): TGCGCCAGCAGCTCTACGGGACAGGGAAAAGGCTATGGCTACACCTTC. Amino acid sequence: CASSSTGQGKGYGYTF.